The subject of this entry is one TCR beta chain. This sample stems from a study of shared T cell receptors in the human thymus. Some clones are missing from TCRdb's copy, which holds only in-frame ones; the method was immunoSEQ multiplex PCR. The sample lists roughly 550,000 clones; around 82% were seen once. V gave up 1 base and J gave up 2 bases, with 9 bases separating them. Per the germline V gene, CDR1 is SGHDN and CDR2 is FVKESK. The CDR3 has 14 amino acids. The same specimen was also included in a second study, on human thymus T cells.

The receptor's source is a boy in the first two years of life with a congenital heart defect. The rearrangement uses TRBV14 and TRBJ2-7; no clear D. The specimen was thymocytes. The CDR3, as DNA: TGTGCCAGCAGCCAAGGCACCGAGACCTACGAGCAGTACTTC. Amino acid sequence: CASSQGTETYEQYF.